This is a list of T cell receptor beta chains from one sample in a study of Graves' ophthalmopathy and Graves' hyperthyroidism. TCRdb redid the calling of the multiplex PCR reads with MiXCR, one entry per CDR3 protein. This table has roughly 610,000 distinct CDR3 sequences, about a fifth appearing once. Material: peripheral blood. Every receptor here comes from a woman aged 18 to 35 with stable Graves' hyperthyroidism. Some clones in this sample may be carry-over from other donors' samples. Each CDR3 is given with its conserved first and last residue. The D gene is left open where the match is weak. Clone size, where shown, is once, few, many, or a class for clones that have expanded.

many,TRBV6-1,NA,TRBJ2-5,TGTGCCAGCAGATTGGACACGGTTGTAGGGGAGACCCAGTACTTC,CASRLDTVVGETQYF
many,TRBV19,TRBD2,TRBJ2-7,TGTGCCAGTAGTATGACGGGGGGCGAGCAGTACTTC,CASSMTGGEQYF
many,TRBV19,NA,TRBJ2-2,TGTGCCAGTAGTTTTTCAGGGAACACCGGGGAGCTGTTTTTT,CASSFSGNTGELFF
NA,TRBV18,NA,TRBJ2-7,TGTGCCAGCTCACGCCCGCCCCCATCCGAGCAGTACTTC,CASSRPPPSEQYF
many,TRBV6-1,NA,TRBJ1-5,TGTGCCAGCAGACAGGGTGGCGGGGTATATAGCAATCAGCCCCAGCATTTT,CASRQGGGVYSNQPQHF
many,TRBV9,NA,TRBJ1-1,TGTGCCAGCAGCGGAAAAGGAGGGAGCTTAACTGAAGCTTTCTTT,CASSGKGGSLTEAFF
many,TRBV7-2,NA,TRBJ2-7,TGTGCCAGCAGCTTAGCGCGGAATAGCGGAAGATACGAGCAGTACTTC,CASSLARNSGRYEQYF
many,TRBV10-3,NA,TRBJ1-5,TGTGCCATCAGTGAGTCGATTTTCAGTAGCAATCAGCCCCAGCATTTT,CAISESIFSSNQPQHF
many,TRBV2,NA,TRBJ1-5,TGTGCCAGCAGTGAGGAACAGCTGAGCAATCAGCCCCAGCATTTT,CASSEEQLSNQPQHF
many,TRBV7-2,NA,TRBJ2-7,TGTGCCAGCAGCTTAGCCCCGGGACTCAGCGAGCAGTACTTC,CASSLAPGLSEQYF
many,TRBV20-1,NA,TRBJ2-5,TGCAGTGCCCCTGGACGTACCGGGACCCAGTACTTC,CSAPGRTGTQYF
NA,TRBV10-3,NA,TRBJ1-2,TGTGCCATCAGTAGGTCGACAGGTGGTAGGTGGAACTATGGCTACACCTTC,CAISRSTGGRWNYGYTF
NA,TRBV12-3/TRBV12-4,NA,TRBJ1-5,TGTGCCACCCGACAGCCGGGGAGCAATCAGCCCCAGCATTTT,CATRQPGSNQPQHF
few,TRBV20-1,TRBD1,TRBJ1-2,TGCAGTGCTTTGAACAGGGGGCTTGTTGGCTACACCTTC,CSALNRGLVGYTF
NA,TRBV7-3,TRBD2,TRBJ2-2,TGTGCCAGCAGCTCTCCGACCAGCGGGACTGGGGAGCTGTTTTTT,CASSSPTSGTGELFF
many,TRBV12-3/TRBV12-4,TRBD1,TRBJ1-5,TGTGCCAGCAGATCGAGAGGCAACGGACAGGGACGAGGACAGCCCCAGCATTTT,CASRSRGNGQGRGQPQHF
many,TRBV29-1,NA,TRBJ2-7,TGCAGCGTCCGCACTCCAAGATCCTACGAGCAGTACTTC,CSVRTPRSYEQYF
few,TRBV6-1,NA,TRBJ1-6,TGTGCCAGCAGTGACACGGACGGAAGATATAATTCACCCCTCCACTTT,CASSDTDGRYNSPLHF
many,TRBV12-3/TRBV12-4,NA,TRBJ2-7,TGTGCCAGCAGTTTAGGGACACGCACCAAATCCTACGAGCAGTACTTC,CASSLGTRTKSYEQYF
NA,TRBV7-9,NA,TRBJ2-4,TGTGCCAGCAGCAAAGACGGCAGCCTAGCCAAAAACATTCAGTACTTC,CASSKDGSLAKNIQYF
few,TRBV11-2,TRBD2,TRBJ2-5,TGTGCCAGCAGCTTAGACCTAAAACTAGCGCTGCAAGAGACCCAGTACTTC,CASSLDLKLALQETQYF
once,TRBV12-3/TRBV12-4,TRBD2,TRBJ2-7,TGTGCCAGCAGCGGACTAGAGTACGAGCAGTACTTC,CASSGLEYEQYF
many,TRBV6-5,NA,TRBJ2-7,TGTGCCAGCACCAGTCAGGGGAACGAGCAGTACTTC,CASTSQGNEQYF
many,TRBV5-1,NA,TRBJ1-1,TGCGCCAGCAGCTCATCGGGCAGGGGGAACACTGAAGCTTTCTTT,CASSSSGRGNTEAFF
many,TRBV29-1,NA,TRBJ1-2,TGCAGCGTCCCAAGTCGCGGTGGCTACACCTTC,CSVPSRGGYTF
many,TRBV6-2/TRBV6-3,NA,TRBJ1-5,TGTGCCAGCAGTGCCACACAGGGAAGTCAGCCCCAGCATTTT,CASSATQGSQPQHF
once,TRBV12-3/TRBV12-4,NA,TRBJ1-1,TGTGCCAGCAGTTTGTTCACGTCGAACACTGAAGCTTTCTTT,CASSLFTSNTEAFF
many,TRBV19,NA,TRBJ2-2,TGTGCCAGTAGTCCCACAGGGCGGGTAGACGCAGCAATAAACACCGGGGAGCTGTTTTTT,CASSPTGRVDAAINTGELFF